A selection of T cell receptor beta chains follows, all from one sample in a study of control samples from healthy donors and cancer patients. Sequencing used immunoSEQ multiplex PCR; TCRdb keeps in-frame clones, though not all of them. This table has more than 85,000 clones, around 92% appearing once. The sequenced sample consisted of blood. Receptor source: a woman in her late teens or twenties in good health. Both conserved end residues are part of each CDR3. Each record gives: V gene, J gene, clone size, D gene, CDR3 DNA, CDR3 protein. D genes are given only for firm matches. Size values are once, few and many counts, or a class for expanded clones, and some rows have none.

TRBV6-2/TRBV6-3	TRBJ2-7	-	TRBD2	TGTGCCAGCAGCGACGCGCTAGCGGGACTTAGGGGCTTC	CASSDALAGLRGF
TRBV19	TRBJ2-6	-	-	TGTGCCAGTAGTATAGAAACCATTGGGGCCAACGTCCTGACTTTC	CASSIETIGANVLTF
TRBV14	TRBJ2-1	-	TRBD1	TGTGCCAGCAGCCAAGTACGGGGGACAGGGTCCAATGAGCAGTTCTTC	CASSQVRGTGSNEQFF
TRBV29-1	TRBJ1-1	-	TRBD1	TGCAGCGTTGACTGGGGACAGAAGAACACTGAAGCTTTCTTT	CSVDWGQKNTEAFF
TRBV5-1	TRBJ2-5	-	-	TGCGCCAGCAGCCCCGGGTCAGCAGAGCAAGAGACCCAGTACTTC	CASSPGSAEQETQYF
TRBV19	TRBJ1-4	-	TRBD1	TGTGCCAGTAGTACGGGACAGCAGACGCCTAATGAAAAACTGTTTTTT	CASSTGQQTPNEKLFF
TRBV5-1	TRBJ2-7	-	-	TGCGCCAGCAGCTTGGACGGAACCTACGAGCAGTACTTC	CASSLDGTYEQYF
TRBV5-1	TRBJ2-7	-	TRBD2	TGCGCCAGCAGCTTCGGCGGGGGGACTTCCTACGAGCAGTACTTC	CASSFGGGTSYEQYF
TRBV12-3/TRBV12-4	TRBJ1-1	once	-	TGTGCCAGCATCTTTGGAAGGGACACTGAAGCTTTCTTT	CASIFGRDTEAFF
TRBV5-1	TRBJ2-7	few	-	TGCGCCAGCAGCTTGCCCAGCCAAAGGGACGAGCAGTACTTC	CASSLPSQRDEQYF
TRBV9	TRBJ1-1	-	TRBD1	TGTGCCAGCAGCACCCAGGGGGCGAACACTGAAGCTTTCTTT	CASSTQGANTEAFF
TRBV6-6	TRBJ1-5	-	TRBD1	TGTGCCAGCAGTTACCCCCCCCAGGGGGCTAATCAGCCCCAGCATTTT	CASSYPPQGANQPQHF
TRBV13	TRBJ2-3	few	-	TGTGCCAGCAGCTTCACGACCCAGGGCCATAGCACAGATACGCAGTATTTT	CASSFTTQGHSTDTQYF
TRBV19	TRBJ1-5	few	TRBD1	TGTGCCAGTAGAGGGACAGGGGAGGGCAATCAGCCCCAGCATTTT	CASRGTGEGNQPQHF
TRBV5-4	TRBJ2-7	-	-	TGTGCCAGCAGCTCCACTGGGACGCACTACGAGCAGTACTTC	CASSSTGTHYEQYF
TRBV10-3	TRBJ2-7	-	TRBD1	TGTGCCATCAGGACAGGGACCCGGAGTCGCGAGCAGTACTTC	CAIRTGTRSREQYF
TRBV7-9	TRBJ1-5	-	TRBD1	TGTGCCAGCAGCTTAGGGGACAGGCTTGATGAACGCAATCAGCCCCAGCATTTT	CASSLGDRLDERNQPQHF
TRBV6-4	TRBJ2-1	-	-	TGTGCCAGCAGTGTCGGCGGGGGCGGGTACAATGAGCAGTTCTTC	CASSVGGGGYNEQFF
TRBV10-3	TRBJ2-1	-	TRBD2	TGTGCCCCAAGCGGACTAGCGGGAGCCTACAATGAGCAGTTCTTC	CAPSGLAGAYNEQFF
TRBV7-9	TRBJ2-7	few	-	TGTGCCAGCAGCCCCTTCTGGGGGGCCTCCTACGAGCAGTACTTC	CASSPFWGASYEQYF
TRBV6-5	TRBJ1-2	-	TRBD1	TGTGCCAGCAGCCTCGGACAGGGACAGGGCTACACCTTC	CASSLGQGQGYTF
TRBV7-6	TRBJ2-1	-	TRBD2	TGTGCCAGCAGCAGACCGGGACTAGCGGGAGGTAATGAGCAGTTCTTC	CASSRPGLAGGNEQFF
TRBV24-1	TRBJ2-7	-	-	TGTGCCACCAGTGACTCCAGGGGGCAGTACTTC	CATSDSRGQYF
TRBV5-4	TRBJ2-7	-	-	TGTGCCAGCAGCTTGGAGGGGGGATCGAGGGAGCAGTACTTC	CASSLEGGSREQYF
TRBV19	TRBJ2-3	-	-	TGTGCCGTCGGGACTTGGGCAGATACGCAGTATTTT	CAVGTWADTQYF
TRBV18	TRBJ2-5	-	-	TGTGCCAGCTCACCAGGGGGGCAGGGAGAAGAGACCCAGTACTTC	CASSPGGQGEETQYF
TRBV24-1	TRBJ2-6	-	TRBD2	TGTGCCACCAGTGACCCTGGGGGGGCTGGGGCCAACGTCCTGACTTTC	CATSDPGGAGANVLTF
TRBV4-1	TRBJ2-7	-	TRBD1	TGCGCCAGCAGCCAAGATAGGCGCCTTAGGACAGGGGTGCACCCCTACGAGCAGTACTTC	CASSQDRRLRTGVHPYEQYF
TRBV3-1/TRBV3-2	TRBJ1-4	-	-	TGTGCCAGCAGCCAACAGGCGGGGAAACTGTTTTTT	CASSQQAGKLFF
TRBV5-6	TRBJ1-1	-	-	TGTGCCAGCAGCCCCACAGTGATGAACACTGAAGCTTTCTTT	CASSPTVMNTEAFF
TRBV2	TRBJ1-1	-	-	TGTGCCAGCGCCGGGACACTCTTGGTGAACACTGAAGCTTTCTTT	CASAGTLLVNTEAFF
TRBV7-8	TRBJ2-7	-	-	TGTGCCAGCAGCCAAGCACAGGGTTCGTACTCAGGAGCCGAGCAGTACTTC	CASSQAQGSYSGAEQYF
TRBV6-6	TRBJ1-3	-	-	TGTGCCAGCAGAGCAGGAGGGGCCGGAAACACCATATATTTT	CASRAGGAGNTIYF
TRBV11-2	TRBJ2-3	-	TRBD2	TGTGCCAGCAGCTTAGCCCGGACTAGCGGGAGTTCGACAGATACGCAGTATTTT	CASSLARTSGSSTDTQYF
TRBV5-4	TRBJ1-2	-	-	TGTGCCAGCAGCTTTAGACAGCCTCTGTCTGGCTACACCTTC	CASSFRQPLSGYTF
TRBV6-1	TRBJ1-3	-	-	TGTGCCAGCAGTGAATCCGGGGATGGAAACACCATATATTTT	CASSESGDGNTIYF
TRBV6-5	TRBJ2-2	-	-	TGTGCCAGCAGAAGAGGATCGAACACCGGGGAGCTGTTTTTT	CASRRGSNTGELFF
TRBV10-1	TRBJ2-3	-	TRBD1	TGCGCCAGCAGTGACGGACAGGGGAGGAAAACAGATACGCAGTATTTT	CASSDGQGRKTDTQYF
TRBV15	TRBJ1-2	once	-	TGTGCCACCAGCAGAGGGGAGTATGGCTACACCTTC	CATSRGEYGYTF
TRBV27	TRBJ1-6	-	-	TGTGCCACCAGACCACGTTCGGGGCCTAATTCACCCCTCCACTTT	CATRPRSGPNSPLHF
TRBV18	TRBJ1-1	-	TRBD1	TGTGCCAGCTCGGAGGACAGGGGAAACACTGAAGCTTTCTTT	CASSEDRGNTEAFF
TRBV15	TRBJ1-6	-	-	TGTGCCACCAGCAGAGACGGGGGGAATTCACCCCTCCACTTT	CATSRDGGNSPLHF
TRBV5-1	TRBJ2-7	-	-	TGCGCCAGCAGCCGCTTGGCAGGAGCCTACGAGCAGTACTTC	CASSRLAGAYEQYF
TRBV3-1/TRBV3-2	TRBJ2-7	-	-	TGTGCCAGCAGCCAAGACCAGGGGCCATACGAGCAGTACTTC	CASSQDQGPYEQYF
TRBV6-5	TRBJ1-2	-	TRBD1	TGTGCCAGCAGGAACCGGGCAGGGGGAGCCTATGGCTACACCTTC	CASRNRAGGAYGYTF
TRBV12-3/TRBV12-4	TRBJ2-2	-	-	TGTGCCAGCAGTTTAGCGGGACTCGGGGAGCTGTTTTTT	CASSLAGLGELFF
TRBV4-3	TRBJ2-5	-	-	TGCGCCAGCAGCCATCGGGGGACCCAAGAGACCCAGTACTTC	CASSHRGTQETQYF
TRBV19	TRBJ2-2	-	TRBD2	TGTGCCAGTAGTATTCCTAGCGGGACGAACACCGGGGAGCTGTTTTTT	CASSIPSGTNTGELFF
TRBV11-2	TRBJ2-5	-	-	TGTGCCAGCAGCTTTGGTAGCAGGGGCGTCGAGACCCAGTACTTC	CASSFGSRGVETQYF